Below, 22 T cell receptor beta chains from the same sample are listed, as sequenced in a study of OX40 agonist ivuxolimab in advanced cancers. Assay used: immunoSEQ multiplex PCR; TCRdb lists only in-frame clones, some missing. The sample includes some 50,000 clones, just under 90% of them seen just once. Material: CD4+ or CD8+ T cells sorted from blood, obtained in a trial of the OX40 agonist ivuxolimab. The origin of the receptors is an adult with an advanced solid tumor such as melanoma, head and neck, liver or kidney cancer.

V gene TRBV29-1 combines with J gene TRBJ2-1, with D unresolved. V was trimmed by 4 bases and J by 5 bases, leaving 12 bases between them. The CDR3 has 13 residues. The germline V gene has CDR1 SQVTM and CDR2 ANQGSEA. The CDR3 region is CSVGGLSNNEQFF. CDR3 DNA: TGCAGCGTTGGGGGTCTCTCAAACAATGAGCAGTTCTTC.

J is TRBJ2-5 and V is TRBV27; no firm D call. CDR3 length equals 14 residues. Germline values: CDR1 MNHEY, CDR2 SMNVEV (reference sequence). V was pared by 3 bases and J by 2 bases, with 10 bases between. The CDR3 loop is CASSLRPAQETQYF. As DNA, the CDR3 is TGTGCCAGCAGTTTGAGGCCGGCACAAGAGACCCAGTACTTC.

The V gene is TRBV5-1, the J gene TRBJ2-5, with 7 bases identical to TRBD2. CDR3 length: 13 amino acids. Germline V gene lookup returns CDR1 SGHRS and CDR2 YFSETQ. Germline trimming cut 4 bases from V and 2 bases from J; bases unmatched to any gene: 2. CDR3 residues: CASSKGLQETQYF. CDR3 in DNA: TGCGCCAGCAGCAAGGGACTACAAGAGACCCAGTACTTC.

This chain links TRBV18 with TRBJ2-6; D unclear. The CDR3 spans 15 residues. Germline CDR1 and CDR2: KGHSH and LQKENI. The V and J ends lost 2 bases and 2 bases respectively, with 7 bases between them. CDR3 loop: CASSPAEPGANVLTF. The CDR3 nucleotides are TGTGCCAGCTCACCAGCAGAACCTGGGGCCAACGTCCTGACTTTC.

The CDR3 region is CAISEPGQGYEQYF. CDR3 DNA: TGTGCCATCAGTGAGCCGGGACAGGGCTACGAGCAGTACTTC. V is TRBV10-3 and J is TRBJ2-7, with TRBD1 matching over 9 bases. CDR1 and CDR2 from the germline V gene are ENHRY and SYGVKD. V trimming: 2 bases; J trimming: 3 bases; junction bases outside the gene matches: 2. The CDR3 has 14 residues.

The V gene is TRBV21-1, the J gene TRBJ1-6; the tabulated D call, TRBD1, remains unverified against the DNA. TRBV21-1 constitutes a pseudogene. CDR3 size: 17 residues. The CDR3 sequence is CASSKKKLGQKNSPLHF. DNA of the CDR3: TGTGCCAGCAGCAAAAAAAAGCTCGGACAGAAAAATTCACCCCTCCACTTT.

This sequence joins TRBV7-2 and TRBJ2-4, with D possibly matching TRBD2 (5 bases). The CDR3 has 16 residues. Germline V CDR1 and CDR2: SGHTA, FQGNSA. V lost 1 base, J lost 7 bases, and 17 bases lay in between. In DNA form, the CDR3 reads TGTGCCAGCAGCTTAGTCGGCACCAGGAGGTTGAACATTCAGTACTTC. This translates into CASSLVGTRRLNIQYF.

The chain employs TRBV29-1 and TRBJ1-2; tentative D call: TRBD1 (6 bases). CDR1 is SQVTM, CDR2 ANQGSEA, per germline. The ends were cut back, 6 bases at V and 8 bases at J, with 22 bases in the middle. The CDR3 loop spans 14 amino acids. Here the CDR3 DNA reads TGCAGCGTGGGTCGGACAGACCAGACCTCCGGCTACACCTTC. Its protein product is CSVGRTDQTSGYTF.

V gene TRBV5-4 combines with J gene TRBJ2-1; 13 bases match TRBD2. The CDR3 runs 17 residues. With V trimmed by 0 bases and J by 2 bases, 2 bases remained unmatched. Germline V gene lookup returns CDR1 SGHNT and CDR2 YYREEE (reference sequence). In DNA form, the CDR3 reads TGTGCCAGCAGCTTGGGACTAGCGGGAGGAACCTACAATGAGCAGTTCTTC. It is translated as CASSLGLAGGTYNEQFF. The full variable domain, in which reference TRBV5-4 and TRBJ2-1 provide the parts outside the CDR3, is ETGVTQSPTHLIKTRGQQVTLRCSSQSGHNTVSWYQQALGQGPQFIFQYYREEENGRGNFPPRFSGLQFPNYSSELNVNALELDDSALYLCASSLGLAGGTYNEQFFGPGTRLTVL.

The J gene is TRBJ2-7, the V gene TRBV27, with 7 nucleotides matching TRBD2. V shed 2 bases, J shed 3 bases, and the junction held 4 bases outside the gene matches. Germline lookup yields CDR1 MNHEY and CDR2 SMNVEV (reference sequence). CDR3 length: 14 amino acids. The CDR3 protein is CASSLVGGSYEQYF. CDR3 DNA: TGTGCCAGCAGTTTAGTCGGGGGGAGCTACGAGCAGTACTTC.

The chain uses TRBV2 and TRBJ2-7; D possibly uses TRBD1 or TRBD2 (5 bases each). This CDR3 is 15 amino acids long. V lost 1 base and J lost 6, with 16 bases in between. The germline gives CDR1 SNHLY, CDR2 FYNNEI. The CDR3 region has the DNA TGTGCCAGCAGTGAAGTCGGGGACCAGTGGTCCGAGCAGTACTTC. Translation gives CASSEVGDQWSEQYF.

This chain links TRBV7-8 with TRBJ2-1; 7 bases are a match to TRBD2. With 0 bases clipped from V and 6 bases from J, the junction kept 2 bases outside the gene matches. The CDR3 spans 14 residues. Germline CDR1 and CDR2: SGHVS and FQNEAQ. CDR3 in amino acids: CASSLAGGPNEQFF. The DNA of the CDR3 is TGTGCCAGCAGCTTAGCGGGAGGGCCCAATGAGCAGTTCTTC.

The chain carries TRBV7-6 and TRBJ2-1, with D maybe TRBD2 (5 bases). Trimming shortened V by 2 bases and J by 4 bases, and 12 bases separated the two germline ends. Germline loops: CDR1 SGHVS, CDR2 FNYEAQ. The CDR3 consists of 15 residues. CDR3 sequence: CASSLISGAYNEQFF. CDR3 DNA sequence: TGTGCCAGCAGCTTAATCAGCGGAGCTTACAATGAGCAGTTCTTC.

This chain uses TRBV10-3 with TRBJ1-1, with TRBD1 matching 8 bases. This CDR3 has 13 amino acids. Germline loops: CDR1 ENHRY, CDR2 SYGVKD. V was pared by 6 bases and J by 5 bases, with 5 bases of the junction left unmatched. The DNA for the CDR3 is TGTGCCATCAGGGGACAGGCGGAAACTGAAGCTTTCTTT. Residues: CAIRGQAETEAFF.

The table lists this clone with a count of one. For the CDR3, the DNA is TGTGCCAGCAGAGGGGGCGCGGGCACCGGGGAGCTGTTTTTT. Its protein is CASRGGAGTGELFF. The genes are TRBV6-5 and TRBJ2-2; TRBD1 matches at 7 bases. Germline loops: CDR1 MNHEY, CDR2 SVGAGI. V was clipped by 6 bases and J by 4 bases; unmatched bases: 5. The CDR3 has 14 amino acids.

The J gene is TRBJ2-3, the V gene TRBV5-1, with a weak D call TRBD1 (5 bases). Trimming left V 2 bases short and J 4 bases short, with 11 bases between. The CDR3 runs 14 residues. The germline V gene has CDR1 SGHRS and CDR2 YFSETQ. CDR3 DNA: TGCGCCAGCAGCTTAGGGGCGCCGTCAGATACGCAGTATTTT. Translating gives CASSLGAPSDTQYF.

The CDR3 DNA reads as TGTGCCAGCAGCTTGCAAGGGGGCCAGAACACTGAAGCTTTCTTT. It codes for CASSLQGGQNTEAFF. The J gene is TRBJ1-1, the V gene TRBV5-5, with 7 bases identical to TRBD1. V gave up 1 base and J gave up 1 base; unmatched junction bases: 4. The CDR3 has 15 residues. The V gene's germline CDR1 is SGHKS and CDR2 YYEKEE (reference sequence).

The chain employs TRBV27 and TRBJ1-5; 8 nucleotides match TRBD1. J lost 3 bases, V lost 3 bases, and 16 bases had no gene match. In germline, CDR1 is MNHEY, CDR2 SMNVEV (reference sequence). There are 19 residues in the CDR3. The CDR3 reads CASSLLLDRVRGINQPQHF. The CDR3 nucleotides read TGTGCCAGCAGTTTGCTCCTGGACAGGGTGAGGGGTATCAATCAGCCCCAGCATTTT.

The gene calls are TRBV7-3 and TRBJ1-3; TRBD1 matches 7 bases. The CDR3 loop spans 17 amino acids. Trimming took 1 base from V and 5 from J; bases not matched to a gene: 11. CDR1 SGHTA and CDR2 FQGTGA come from the germline V gene. CDR3: CASSLRSGQGERNTIYF. For the CDR3, the DNA is TGTGCCAGCAGCTTAAGATCGGGCCAGGGGGAACGAAACACCATATATTTT.

The chain uses TRBV18 and TRBJ2-7, with 10 bases fitting TRBD2. The germline CDR1 and CDR2 sequences are KGHSH and LQKENI. This CDR3 region has 14 residues. Trimming removed 5 bases from V and 3 bases from J; junction bases left unmatched: 4. The CDR3 is CASSESGRGYEQYF. The CDR3 bases are TGTGCCAGCTCAGAAAGCGGGAGGGGCTACGAGCAGTACTTC.

This clone appeared a few times. In DNA, the CDR3 is TGCAGCGTTCATACTCCAACCCCTTCTGGGGCCAACGTCCTGACTTTC. Amino acids: CSVHTPTPSGANVLTF. This rearrangement joins TRBV29-1 to TRBJ2-6, with no clear D. The CDR3 is 16 amino acids. Trimming removed 5 bases at V and 1 base at J, with 15 bases between. The germline V gene encodes CDR1 SQVTM and CDR2 ANQGSEA.

The rearrangement uses TRBV7-9 and TRBJ1-4; unclear D gene. This CDR3 spans 14 amino acids. Per germline, CDR1 SEHNR and CDR2 FQNEAQ (reference sequence). V was trimmed by 5 bases and J by 1 base, leaving 8 bases between them. In nucleotides, the CDR3 is TGTGCCAGCAGCCGCGATAAAACTAATGAAAAACTGTTTTTT. Translated, it gives CASSRDKTNEKLFF.